This T cell receptor (beta chain) was identified during a study of shared clonotypes between healthy human individuals. CD45RO-negative cells were positively selected for CCR7, leaving out terminally differentiated effector memory CD45RA+ cells. CDR3 size: 13 residues. V lost 7 bases, J lost 7 bases, and 14 bases lay in between. Germline values: CDR1 SNHLY, CDR2 FYNNEI. TCRdb keeps only in-frame clones here, not all; method: immunoSEQ multiplex PCR. The sample has roughly 2.1 million clones, 85% to 95% seen once; the top ten hold around 1.7%. The sequencing sample was made of naive CD8+ T cells from PBMCs. The TCR sequence derives from a man younger than 35 in good health. Some clones in this sample may be carry-over from other donors' samples. The V call is TRBV2, the J call TRBJ1-5; D uncertain. This CDR3 is CASTKGLGQPQHF. The CDR3 DNA sequence: TGTGCCAGCACTAAAGGACTGGGGCAGCCCCAGCATTTT. The full variable domain, with the rest looked up from reference TRBV2 and TRBJ1-5, is EPEVTQTPSHQVTQMGQEVILRCVPISNHLYFYWYRQILGQKVEFLVSFYNNEISEKSEIFDDQFSVERPDGSNFTLKIRSTKLEDSAMYFCASTKGLGQPQHFGDGTRLSIL.